This T cell receptor (beta chain) is from a study of vaccination and CD4 T cells after COVID-19. As for this clonotype: Antigen: not known.

The CDR3 has 15 amino acids. Germline-derived CDR1 and CDR2 are DFQATT and SNEGSKA (reference sequence). V shed 5 bases and J 5 bases; nucleotides not matched to a gene: 9. An Oncomine TCR Beta short-read assay was used to sequence the DNA from cultured CD4+ T cells. One entry per CDR3 protein results from TCRdb running MiXCR on the PCR reads. The repertoire consists of about 25,000 distinct CDR3 sequences, with 25% to 35% occurring once and the leading ten covering about 7.1%. Time point specified: late sampling 161 to 241 days after vaccination in three convalescent patients. Indicated treatment: approximately 10-day PBMC culture with coronavirus spike peptide pools or control peptides (ViraFEST assay).

The sequence came from a human donor who had recovered from COVID-19. The chain uses TRBV20-1 and TRBJ2-1, with 10 nucleotides matching TRBD2. Sequencing was performed on CD4+ T cells from blood, cultured in vitro, taken about 7 months after SARS-CoV-2 vaccination. CDR3 nucleotides: TGCAGTGCTCCTCTCAGCGGGAGGGTCGACAATGAGCAGTTCTTC. This encodes CSAPLSGRVDNEQFF.